This T cell receptor beta chain was obtained from a study of blood T cell repertoires in COVID-19 (dated by TCRdb to 2020 to 2022). General notes on the study: Collaborator samples came from the United States, Italy and Spain and covered acute and convalescent phases of COVID-19. Deeply sampled blood TCRbeta repertoires from subjects exposed to, actively infected with, or recovered from COVID-19 were included in the dataset. The sample metadata nearly always contained a de-identified subject ID, COVID-19 status, age in years and sex. The samples were drawn from the first 160 participants of the ongoing ImmuneRACE study and from 950 to 1,500 subjects provided by 6 global collaborators. The repertoires were released in a freely available public database intended as a resource for research on the immune response to SARS-CoV-2. The prospective study material was composed of cDNA or gDNA derived from T cells, B-cell-depleted T cells, or PBMCs. Where HLA class I and class II types were available, the types were taken from metadata supplied by the sample provider, not from assay-based typing. Here is what the overall study found, with its caveats: Clinical and demographic metadata were provided uncurated, with the amount varying by source and participant.

Each collaborating institution followed its own protocols to collect whole blood in K2EDTA tubes. For TCRbeta analysis, collaborators shipped samples as frozen whole blood, isolated PBMCs, or DNA extracted from either of those sample types. TCRbeta CDR3 regions were amplified from genomic DNA using the immunoSEQ Assay, a bias-controlled multiplex PCR. Per the authors' processing: Nucleated cell counts per sample were estimated from amplification of reference gene primers within the assay. To quantify the absolute abundance of each unique TCRbeta CDR3 rearrangement, sequence reads were collapsed and filtered. For each sample, productive Simpson clonality was calculated as the square root of Simpson's diversity index over productive rearrangements. TCRdb re-hosts the immuneACCESS table, in-frame sequences only. Its copies lack some clones; in the studies checked, an unresolved V gene accounts for under half of them, and the cause for the rest is not known. V and J calls and clone size are as listed in that table; D and trimming were resolved from the DNA. This sample comprises around 200,000 clones, about 89% of them detected only once. The ten top clones hold nearly 2.5% of the sample.

To note about this clone: No cognate antigen has been identified for it. No base-level quality is on record; no much larger clone is a single base apart.

CDR1 and CDR2, looked up from the germline V gene (reference sequence), are SEHNR and FQNEAQ. Including cysteine and phenylalanine, the CDR3 has 16 amino acids. This entry keeps only the CDR3 DNA: 48 bases, framed from base 1. V trim: 5 bases; J trim: 12 bases; unmatched bases: 15. This receptor was taken from a man aged 35-49 years with active or convalescent COVID-19. The specimen sequenced was peripheral blood. The rearrangement combines TRBV7-9 with TRBJ2-2; TRBD1 matches 10 bases in the middle. The sequenced DNA: TGTGCCAGCAGCCCCGGAGGAGGGACAGGGGATAGGAAGCTGTTTTTT. It translates as CASSPGGGTGDRKLFF.